This TCR gamma chain emerged from a study of γδ T cells in repeated Plasmodium falciparum infection. Study as a whole: Malian children with intense seasonal malaria exposure were compared with matched Australian children. Donors had four controlled P. falciparum NF54 infections over roughly 640 days.

Both TRG and TRD chains were sequenced from each sorted sample. TCRdb fed the multiplex PCR reads to CATT. The table shows about 26,000 gamma-chain clones, with 2.5% to 3.5% occurring only once. This clone came up many times. The antigen is undetermined. The same CDR3 also results from other DNA sequences found in this sample. Notes on the study in general: Repeated controlled infections reportedly drove waves of new clonotype selection in Vdelta2-negative, mostly Vdelta1+, gammadelta repertoires.

This CDR3 is built from 14 residues. The germline gives CDR1 VTNTFY, CDR2 YDVSTARD (reference sequence). V gave up 1 base and J gave up 3 bases; unmatched junction bases: 6. Bulk repertoires came from Vgamma9/Vdelta2+ or Vdelta2-negative gammadelta T cells flow-sorted from PBMC. This chain connects TRGV3 to TRGJ1 or TRGJ2. The J gene, missing from TCRdb, was assigned here through DNA to germline matching. This TCR was recovered from a pool of human donors (malaria-infected and uninfected, not separated). What was sequenced was gamma-delta T cells from blood. Written as DNA, the CDR3 is TGTGCCACCTGGGACAGACCGGGTTATTATAAGAAACTCTTT. This codes for CATWDRPGYYKKLF.